The rows below give T cell receptor beta chains drawn from one sample of a study of CD4 T cells in relation to SARS-CoV-2 and coronaviruses. Sequencing was performed with immunoSEQ multiplex PCR; in TCRdb, only in-frame clones are kept and a portion is missing. The profile covers under 13,000 clones, with about 81% appearing a single time and around a sixth taken by the ten largest. These TCRs' antigens remain unknown. The specimen sequenced was CD4+ T cells from PBMCs, cultured in vitro. All receptors derive from a human donor in good health. The CDR3 runs from the conserved cysteine through the conserved F or W. Fields, in order: J gene, D gene, clone size, V gene, CDR3 protein, CDR3 DNA. A D gene is named only where the DNA matches it firmly. Size is stated for part of the rows, as once, few or many counts, or as a class when the clone is expanded.

TRBJ2-3,TRBD2,.,TRBV7-2,CASSATSGGQRGDTQYF,TGTGCCAGCAGCGCGACTAGCGGGGGGCAGCGCGGGGATACGCAGTATTTT
TRBJ1-2,.,.,TRBV7-3,CASSFSPTSGGYTF,TGTGCCAGCAGCTTTTCGCCGACAAGTGGCGGCTACACCTTC
TRBJ2-5,.,.,TRBV7-2,CASSLGVYQETQYF,TGTGCCAGCAGCTTGGGAGTATACCAAGAGACCCAGTACTTC
TRBJ2-1,.,.,TRBV3-1/TRBV3-2,CASSFRDSYNEQFF,TGTGCCAGCAGCTTCCGGGACTCCTACAATGAGCAGTTCTTC
TRBJ1-1,.,.,TRBV5-1,CASSLAGKDTEAFF,TGCGCCAGCAGCTTAGCAGGGAAGGACACTGAAGCTTTCTTT
TRBJ2-1,.,.,TRBV11-2,CASSLAGIPYNEQFF,TGTGCCAGCAGCTTGGCCGGGATTCCGTACAATGAGCAGTTCTTC
TRBJ2-5,TRBD1,once,TRBV4-1,CASSQDSRGRGETQYF,TGCGCCAGCAGCCAAGACTCCAGGGGGCGCGGTGAGACCCAGTACTTC
TRBJ1-2,.,.,TRBV5-1,CASSDDRRTNNYGYTF,TGCGCCAGCAGTGATGACAGGCGGACTAATAACTATGGCTACACCTTC
TRBJ2-7,TRBD1,.,TRBV23-1,CASSPATGQQPEQYF,TGCGCCAGCAGCCCAGCGACGGGACAGCAGCCTGAGCAGTACTTC
TRBJ1-5,.,few,TRBV2,CASSSRGMDNQPQHF,TGTGCCAGCAGTTCCCGGGGGATGGACAATCAGCCCCAGCATTTT
TRBJ2-1,.,.,TRBV5-5,CASSLGASSYNEQFF,TGTGCCAGCAGCTTGGGAGCGTCCTCCTACAATGAGCAGTTCTTC
TRBJ2-1,TRBD2,.,TRBV6-2/TRBV6-3,CASSSEALAGGSSYNEQFF,TGTGCCAGCAGTTCAGAGGCTCTAGCGGGAGGGAGCTCCTACAATGAGCAGTTCTTC
TRBJ2-3,TRBD2,.,TRBV9,CASSPTSGGPDTQYF,TGTGCCAGCAGTCCGACTAGCGGGGGTCCAGATACGCAGTATTTT
TRBJ1-4,.,.,TRBV30,CAWSILVGTNEKLFF,TGTGCCTGGAGCATCCTGGTGGGGACTAATGAAAAACTGTTTTTT
TRBJ1-2,.,few,TRBV2,CASSGDSYGYTF,TGTGCCAGCAGTGGTGATTCCTATGGCTACACCTTC
TRBJ1-5,.,.,TRBV10-3,CAISTGSNQPQHF,TGTGCCATCAGCACAGGGAGCAATCAGCCCCAGCATTTT
TRBJ1-1,.,.,TRBV10-3,CAISVEKQANTEAFF,TGTGCCATCAGTGTCGAGAAACAGGCTAACACTGAAGCTTTCTTT
TRBJ1-4,.,.,TRBV9,CASSGLRNEKLFF,TGTGCCAGCAGCGGGCTGCGAAATGAAAAACTGTTTTTT
TRBJ1-2,.,.,TRBV11-2,CASSLAQRDLGGYTF,TGTGCCAGCAGCTTGGCCCAAAGGGACTTGGGCGGCTACACCTTC
TRBJ1-5,.,.,TRBV3-1/TRBV3-2,CASSQDDYKSISSGVNQPQHF,TGTGCCAGCAGCCAAGACGACTACAAGTCGATTTCATCAGGAGTAAATCAGCCCCAGCATTTT
TRBJ1-1,.,.,TRBV5-1,CASSLESPGNTEAFF,TGCGCCAGCAGCTTGGAAAGCCCAGGGAACACTGAAGCTTTCTTT
TRBJ1-2,TRBD1,.,TRBV19,CASSWDRTVYGYTF,TGTGCCAGTAGCTGGGACAGGACGGTCTATGGCTACACCTTC
TRBJ2-1,TRBD2,.,TRBV7-2,CATDLGLAYNEQFF,TGTGCCACCGACCTGGGACTAGCTTACAATGAGCAGTTCTTC
TRBJ1-1,.,.,TRBV28,CASRPNGGPEAFF,TGTGCCAGTCGGCCAAATGGGGGACCTGAAGCTTTCTTT
TRBJ1-2,.,.,TRBV4-3,CASSQERSAGEAGYTF,TGCGCCAGCAGCCAAGAAAGATCGGCAGGGGAGGCAGGCTACACCTTC
TRBJ1-5,TRBD1,.,TRBV30,CAWSRGQGQPQHF,TGTGCCTGGAGTAGAGGACAGGGTCAGCCCCAGCATTTT